This TCR beta chain appears in the sequencing data of a study of blood T cell repertoires in COVID-19 (dated by TCRdb to 2020 to 2021). Turning to the overall study: Collaborator samples came from the United States, Italy and Spain and covered acute and convalescent phases of COVID-19. The prospective study material was composed of cDNA or gDNA derived from T cells, B-cell-depleted T cells, or PBMCs. The dataset comprised deeply sampled blood TCRbeta repertoires from subjects exposed to, actively infected with, or recovered from COVID-19. The repertoires were released in a freely available public database intended as a resource for research on the immune response to SARS-CoV-2. The samples were drawn from two sources: the first 160 participants of the ongoing ImmuneRACE study, and 950 to 1,500 subjects contributed by 6 global collaborators. Nearly every sample came with metadata listing a de-identified subject ID, COVID-19 status, age in years and sex. Where available, HLA class I and class II types were obtained from metadata supplied by the sample provider rather than from assay-based typing. Results and caveats for the whole study, not just this receptor: The quantity of clinical and demographic metadata differed by source and by participant and was supplied without curation.

This clone was observed once. The antigen it recognizes is unknown. It has no much larger one-base neighbor in the sample; base qualities were not kept. TCRbeta CDR3 regions were amplified from genomic DNA using the immunoSEQ Assay, a bias-controlled multiplex PCR. Per the source publication's procedure: The number of nucleated cells in each sample was estimated from the amplification of reference gene primers within the assay. To quantify the absolute abundance of each unique TCRbeta CDR3 rearrangement, sequence reads were collapsed and filtered. Productive Simpson clonality was computed per sample as the square root of Simpson's diversity index over productive rearrangements. As stored in TCRdb, this immuneACCESS dataset retains in-frame rearrangements with V and J assigned. A fraction of the clones does not appear; measured against another copy, unresolved V genes explain less than half of the discrepancy, and the remainder lacks a known reason. V, J and clone size were drawn from that table, and D and trimming were deduced from the DNA. The sample table shows 140,000 to 150,000 clones, and roughly 81% are seen once. The ten top clones hold approximately 9.2% of the sample.

Unmatched junction bases come to 2, with V trimmed by 2 bases and J by 2 bases. Counted from cysteine to phenylalanine, this CDR3 has 15 amino acids. CDR3 DNA only is kept here, 45 bases in frame from base 1. Sequences MNHEY (CDR1) and SVGAGI (CDR2) are obtained from the germline V gene. Collaborating institutions collected whole blood in K2EDTA tubes following their own protocols. For TCRbeta analysis, collaborators shipped samples as frozen whole blood, isolated PBMCs, or DNA extracted from either of those sample types. The sequence is built from TRBV6-5 and TRBJ2-3; a stretch of 9 junction bases matches TRBD2. The receptor's source is a human donor with acute or convalescent COVID-19. The donor label of this sample is uncertain. The sample taken for sequencing was peripheral blood. CDR3 sequence: CASSYRGGDTDTQYF. The nucleotide sequence is TGTGCCAGCAGTTACCGCGGGGGGGACACAGATACGCAGTATTTT.